The 7 T cell receptor beta chains reported below all come from one sample, sequenced in a study of blood T cell repertoires in COVID-19. Assay: immunoSEQ multiplex PCR; the TCRdb copy retains only in-frame clones and omits some. The sample yields fewer than 350,000 clones, about 88% seen once. Sequencing was carried out using PBMCs or T cells enriched from blood (not recorded which). All receptors derive from a woman in her sixties or seventies in a cohort exposed to, infected with or recovered from COVID-19 (not recorded which).

The chain has TRBV7-8 and TRBJ2-1, with 10 positions matching TRBD2. The CDR3 is 14 amino acids. The V gene end was trimmed by 1 base and the J gene end by 8 bases; junction bases not matched to a gene: 2. The germline CDR1 and CDR2 sequences are SGHVS and FQNEAQ. DNA for the CDR3: TGTGCCAGCAGCTTAGGGAGCGGGAGGGATGAGCAGTTCTTC. It translates to CASSLGSGRDEQFF.

The chain couples TRBV11-2 to TRBJ1-3; D unresolved. Trimming shortened V by 5 bases and J by 1 base, and 9 bases separated the two germline ends. CDR1 is SGHAT, CDR2 FQNNGV, per germline. This CDR3 is built from 14 residues. The CDR3 coding sequence is TGTGCCAGCAGCCAGCGGGGATCTGGAAACACCATATATTTT. Translating gives CASSQRGSGNTIYF.

The chain couples TRBV27 to TRBJ1-2, with unresolved D. The V gene lost 3 bases and the J gene lost 4 bases, with 12 bases spanning the gap. The germline gives CDR1 MNHEY, CDR2 SMNVEV (reference sequence). The CDR3 is 14 amino acids. The CDR3 spells CASSFGNPTYGYTF. CDR3 bases: TGTGCCAGCAGTTTCGGGAATCCCACCTATGGCTACACCTTC.

CDR3 protein: CSFLGTGMQDTQYF. In DNA, the CDR3 is TGCAGCTTCCTGGGGACAGGGATGCAGGATACGCAGTATTTT. The chain combines TRBV29-1 with TRBJ2-3; 9 bases line up with TRBD1. This CDR3 has 14 amino acids. Germline CDR1 and CDR2: SQVTM and ANQGSEA. The trim removed 8 bases at V and 6 bases at J, leaving 12 bases unmatched.

The chain uses TRBV3-1 (or the pseudogene TRBV3-2) and TRBJ1-5, with D possibly matching TRBD1 (5 bases). The CDR3 is made up of 14 amino acids. The germline CDR1 and CDR2 sequences are LGHDT and YNNKEL (reference sequence). V lost 3 bases, J lost 3 bases, and 9 bases lay in between. CDR3 loop: CASSHLGANQPQHF. The DNA for the CDR3 is TGTGCCAGCAGCCACTTAGGGGCCAATCAGCCCCAGCATTTT.

V and J are TRBV5-1 and TRBJ2-5, with 7 bases lining up with TRBD2. This CDR3 comprises 16 residues. Per germline, CDR1 SGHRS and CDR2 YFSETQ. Trimming removed 4 bases from V and 1 base from J; junction bases left unmatched: 10. Here the CDR3 DNA reads TGCGCCAGCAGCCTCGGCCCCGGCGGGGGCCAAGAGACCCAGTACTTC. It codes for CASSLGPGGGQETQYF.

V usage is TRBV3-1 (or the pseudogene TRBV3-2) and J usage is TRBJ1-1; D might be TRBD1 (5 bases). Germline V gives CDR1 LGHDT, CDR2 YNNKEL (reference sequence). V was pared by 4 bases and J by 0 bases, with 9 bases between. This CDR3 has 14 amino acids. CDR3 nucleotides: TGTGCCAGCAGCCGAACAGGCGTGAACACTGAAGCTTTCTTT. The encoded protein is CASSRTGVNTEAFF.